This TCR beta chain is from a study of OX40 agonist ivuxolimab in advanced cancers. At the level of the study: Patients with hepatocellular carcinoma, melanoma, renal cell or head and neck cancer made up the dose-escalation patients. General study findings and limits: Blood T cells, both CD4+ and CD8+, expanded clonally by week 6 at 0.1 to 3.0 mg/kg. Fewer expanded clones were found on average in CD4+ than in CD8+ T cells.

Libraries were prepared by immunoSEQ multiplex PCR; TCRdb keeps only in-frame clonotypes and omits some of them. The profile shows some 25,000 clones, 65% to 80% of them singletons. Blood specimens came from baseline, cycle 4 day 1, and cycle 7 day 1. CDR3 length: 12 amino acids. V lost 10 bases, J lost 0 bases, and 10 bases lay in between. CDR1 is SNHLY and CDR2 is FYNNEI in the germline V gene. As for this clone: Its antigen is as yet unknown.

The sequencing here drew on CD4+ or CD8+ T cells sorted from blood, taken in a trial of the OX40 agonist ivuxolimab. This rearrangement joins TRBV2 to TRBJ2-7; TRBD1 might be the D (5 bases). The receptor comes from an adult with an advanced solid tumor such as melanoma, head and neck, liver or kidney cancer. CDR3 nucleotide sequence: TGTGCCAAACAGGAATTCTCCTACGAGCAGTACTTC. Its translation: CAKQEFSYEQYF.